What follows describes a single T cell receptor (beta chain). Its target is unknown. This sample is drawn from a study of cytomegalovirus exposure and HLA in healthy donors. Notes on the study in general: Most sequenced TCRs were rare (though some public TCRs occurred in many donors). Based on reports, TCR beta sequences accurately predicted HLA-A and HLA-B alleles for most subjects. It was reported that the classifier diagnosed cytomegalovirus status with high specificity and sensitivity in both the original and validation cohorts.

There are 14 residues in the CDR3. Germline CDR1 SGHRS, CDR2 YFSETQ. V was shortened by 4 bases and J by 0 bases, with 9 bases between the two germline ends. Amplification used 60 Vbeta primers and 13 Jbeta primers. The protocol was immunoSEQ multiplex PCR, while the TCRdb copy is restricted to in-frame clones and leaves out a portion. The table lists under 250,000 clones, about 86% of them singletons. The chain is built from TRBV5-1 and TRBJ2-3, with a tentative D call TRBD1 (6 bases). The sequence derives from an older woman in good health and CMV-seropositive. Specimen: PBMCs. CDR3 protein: CASSPGASTDTQYF. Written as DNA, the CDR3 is TGCGCCAGCAGCCCAGGGGCCAGCACAGATACGCAGTATTTT.